The source of this TCR beta chain is a study of T cells and copy number aberrations in small-cell lung cancer. Overall study findings and caveats: Compared with adjacent lung tissue, tumors had lower T-cell richness and clonality and non-significantly lower density. Due to few samples, these findings require validation.

No donor received chemotherapy or radiotherapy before surgery, nor immunotherapy before or after it. Measured with immunoSEQ multiplex PCR; TCRdb has only the in-frame clones, and not every one. The sample lists under 8,000 clones, roughly four fifths seen once, with around 4.5% in the top ten. V trimming: 5 bases; J trimming: 0 bases; junction bases outside the gene matches: 5. This CDR3 has 16 amino acids. Looked up from germline, CDR1 is SEHNR and CDR2 is FQNEAQ (reference sequence). With respect to this clone: Its antigen is undetermined.

This chain joins TRBV7-9 and TRBJ1-4, with 8 nucleotides matching TRBD1. Sequencing input: normal tissue next to the tumor. The sequence was collected from a woman aged 45-59 years with small cell lung cancer. The chain's CDR3 is CASSVGDRTTNEKLFF. The CDR3 DNA sequence: TGTGCCAGCAGCGTGGGGGACAGGACAACTAATGAAAAACTGTTTTTT.